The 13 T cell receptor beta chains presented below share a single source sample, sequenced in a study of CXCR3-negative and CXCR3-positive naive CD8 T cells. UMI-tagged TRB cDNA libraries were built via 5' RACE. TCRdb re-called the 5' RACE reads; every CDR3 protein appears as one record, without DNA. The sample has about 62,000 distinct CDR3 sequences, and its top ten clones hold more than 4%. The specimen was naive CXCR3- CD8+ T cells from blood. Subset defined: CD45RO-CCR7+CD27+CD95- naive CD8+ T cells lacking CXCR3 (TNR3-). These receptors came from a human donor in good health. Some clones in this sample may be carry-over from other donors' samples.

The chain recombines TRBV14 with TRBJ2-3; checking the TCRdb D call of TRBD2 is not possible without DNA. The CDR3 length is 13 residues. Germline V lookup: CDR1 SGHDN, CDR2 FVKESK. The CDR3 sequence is CASSLGGMDAQYF.

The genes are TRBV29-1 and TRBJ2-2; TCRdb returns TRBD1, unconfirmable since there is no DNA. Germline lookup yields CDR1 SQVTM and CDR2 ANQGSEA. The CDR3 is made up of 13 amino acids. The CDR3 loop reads CSGRDVEAGELFF.

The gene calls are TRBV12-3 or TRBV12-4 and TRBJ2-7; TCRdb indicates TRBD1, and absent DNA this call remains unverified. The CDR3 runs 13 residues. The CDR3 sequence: CASTPEGAYEQYF.

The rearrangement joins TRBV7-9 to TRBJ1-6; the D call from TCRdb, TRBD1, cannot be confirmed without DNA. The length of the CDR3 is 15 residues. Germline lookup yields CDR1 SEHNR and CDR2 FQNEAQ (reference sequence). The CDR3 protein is CASSLITGGNSPLHF. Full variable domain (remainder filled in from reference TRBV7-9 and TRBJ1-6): DTGVSQNPRHKITKRGQNVTFRCDPISEHNRLYWYRQTLGQGPEFLTYFQNEAQLEKSRLLSDRFSAERPKGSFSTLEIQRTEQGDSAMYLCASSLITGGNSPLHFGNGTRLTVT.

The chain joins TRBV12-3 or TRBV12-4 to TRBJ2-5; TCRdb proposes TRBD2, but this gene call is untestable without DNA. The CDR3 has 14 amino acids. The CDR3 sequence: CASSSTRFKETQYF.

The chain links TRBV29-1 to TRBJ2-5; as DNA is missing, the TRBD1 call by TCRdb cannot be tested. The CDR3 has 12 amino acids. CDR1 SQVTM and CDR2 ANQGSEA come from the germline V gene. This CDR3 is CSYGTGEETQYF.

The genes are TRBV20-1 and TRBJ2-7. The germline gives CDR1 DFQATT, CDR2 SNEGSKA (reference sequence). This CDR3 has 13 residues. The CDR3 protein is CSARDDSSYEQYF.

CDR3 sequence reads: CASSPKAATGPYEQYF. The chain carries TRBV11-1 and TRBJ2-7; TCRdb's D gene call, TRBD1, goes unchecked for lack of DNA. Germline V gene sequence: CDR1 SGHAT, CDR2 FQDESV (reference sequence). The CDR3 loop spans 16 amino acids.

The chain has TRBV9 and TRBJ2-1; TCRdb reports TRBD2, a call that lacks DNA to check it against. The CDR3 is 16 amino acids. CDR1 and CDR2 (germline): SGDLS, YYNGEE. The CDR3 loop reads CASSVDIAGPYNEQFF.

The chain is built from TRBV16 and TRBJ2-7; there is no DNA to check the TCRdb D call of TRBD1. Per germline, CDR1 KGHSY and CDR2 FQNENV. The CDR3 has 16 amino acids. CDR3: CASSLKGGRLAYEQYF.

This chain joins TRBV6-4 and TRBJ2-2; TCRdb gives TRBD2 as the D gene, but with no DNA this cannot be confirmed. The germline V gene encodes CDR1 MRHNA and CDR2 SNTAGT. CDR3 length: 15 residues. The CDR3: CASSLSDSNTGELFF.

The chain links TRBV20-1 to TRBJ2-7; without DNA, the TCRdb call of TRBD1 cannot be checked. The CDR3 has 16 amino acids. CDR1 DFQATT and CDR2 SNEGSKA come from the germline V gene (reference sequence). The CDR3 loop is CSATGPGQGATYEQYF.

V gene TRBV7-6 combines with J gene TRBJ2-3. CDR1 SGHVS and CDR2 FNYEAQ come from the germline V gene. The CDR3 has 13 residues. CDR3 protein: CASSIPSTDTQYF.